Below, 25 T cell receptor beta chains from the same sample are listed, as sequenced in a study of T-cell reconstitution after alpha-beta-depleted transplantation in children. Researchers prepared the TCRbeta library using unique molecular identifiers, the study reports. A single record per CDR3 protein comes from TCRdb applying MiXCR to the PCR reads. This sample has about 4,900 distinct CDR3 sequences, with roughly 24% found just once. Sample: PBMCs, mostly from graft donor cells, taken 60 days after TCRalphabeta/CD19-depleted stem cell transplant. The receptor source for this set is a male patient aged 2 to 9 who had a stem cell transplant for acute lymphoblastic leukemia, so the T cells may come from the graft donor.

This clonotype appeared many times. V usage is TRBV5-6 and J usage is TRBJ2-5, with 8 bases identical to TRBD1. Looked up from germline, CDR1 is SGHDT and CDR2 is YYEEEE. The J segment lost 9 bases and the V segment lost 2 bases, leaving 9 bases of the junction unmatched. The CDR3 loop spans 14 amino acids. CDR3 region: CASSFDRGGGSQYF. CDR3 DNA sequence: TGTGCCAGCAGCTTCGACAGGGGAGGTGGGTCCCAGTACTTC.

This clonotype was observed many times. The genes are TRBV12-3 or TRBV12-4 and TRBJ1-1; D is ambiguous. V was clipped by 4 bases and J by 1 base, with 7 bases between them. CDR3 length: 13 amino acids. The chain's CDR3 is CASSWTANTEAFF. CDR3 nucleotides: TGTGCCAGCAGTTGGACGGCGAACACTGAAGCTTTCTTT.

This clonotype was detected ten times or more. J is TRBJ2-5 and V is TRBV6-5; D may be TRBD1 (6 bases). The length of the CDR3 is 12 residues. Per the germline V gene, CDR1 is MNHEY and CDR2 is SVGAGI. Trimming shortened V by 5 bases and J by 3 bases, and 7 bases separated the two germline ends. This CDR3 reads CASSRTEETQYF. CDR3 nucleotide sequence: TGTGCCAGCAGTCGGACAGAAGAGACCCAGTACTTC.

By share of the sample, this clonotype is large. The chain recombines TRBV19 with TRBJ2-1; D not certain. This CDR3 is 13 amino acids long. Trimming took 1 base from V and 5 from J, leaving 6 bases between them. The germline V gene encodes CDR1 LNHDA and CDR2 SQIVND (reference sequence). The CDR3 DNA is TGTGCCAGTAGTATAGGGATCGACAATGAGCAGTTCTTC. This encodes CASSIGIDNEQFF.

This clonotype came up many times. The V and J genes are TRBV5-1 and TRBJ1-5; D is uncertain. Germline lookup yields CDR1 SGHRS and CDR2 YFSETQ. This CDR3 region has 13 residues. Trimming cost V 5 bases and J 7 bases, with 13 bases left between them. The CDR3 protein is CASRSSDGQPQHF. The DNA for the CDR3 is TGCGCCAGCAGATCGTCGGACGGACAGCCCCAGCATTTT.

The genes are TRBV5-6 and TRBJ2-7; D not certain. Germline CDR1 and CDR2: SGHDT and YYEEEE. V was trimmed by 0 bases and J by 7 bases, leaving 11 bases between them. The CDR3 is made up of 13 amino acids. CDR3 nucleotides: TGTGCCAGCAGCTTGGGGATAAGGGTTGAGCAGTACTTC. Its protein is CASSLGIRVEQYF.

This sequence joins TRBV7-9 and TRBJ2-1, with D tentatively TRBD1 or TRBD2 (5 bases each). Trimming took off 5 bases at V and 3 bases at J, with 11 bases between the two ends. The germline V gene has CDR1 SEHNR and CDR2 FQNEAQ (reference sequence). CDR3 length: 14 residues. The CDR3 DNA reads TGTGCCAGCAGCCCGGGGCGCCTCTACAATGAGCAGTTCTTC. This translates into CASSPGRLYNEQFF.

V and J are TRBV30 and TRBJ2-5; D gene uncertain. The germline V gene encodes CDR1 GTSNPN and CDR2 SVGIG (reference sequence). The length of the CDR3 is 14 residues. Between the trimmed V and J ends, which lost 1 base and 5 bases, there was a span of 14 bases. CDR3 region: CAWSDPGGLETQYF. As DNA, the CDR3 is TGTGCCTGGAGTGACCCAGGCGGCCTGGAGACCCAGTACTTC.

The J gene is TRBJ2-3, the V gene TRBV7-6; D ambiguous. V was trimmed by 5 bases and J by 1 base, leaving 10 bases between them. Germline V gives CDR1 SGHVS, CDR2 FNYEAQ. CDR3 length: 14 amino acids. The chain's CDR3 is CASSPAYRTDTQYF. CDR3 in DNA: TGTGCCAGCAGCCCGGCGTACCGCACAGATACGCAGTATTTT.

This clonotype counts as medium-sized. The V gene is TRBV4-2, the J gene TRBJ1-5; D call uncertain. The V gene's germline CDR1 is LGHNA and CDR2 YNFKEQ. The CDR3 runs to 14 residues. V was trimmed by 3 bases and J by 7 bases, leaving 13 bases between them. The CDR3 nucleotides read TGTGCCAGCAGCCAGAGGGAGGGATGGCAGCCCCAGCATTTT. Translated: CASSQREGWQPQHF.

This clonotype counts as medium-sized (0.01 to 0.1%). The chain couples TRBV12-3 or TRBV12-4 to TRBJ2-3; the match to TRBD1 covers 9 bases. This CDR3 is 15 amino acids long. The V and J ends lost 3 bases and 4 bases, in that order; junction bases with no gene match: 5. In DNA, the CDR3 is TGTGCCAGCAGTTTCGGGACAGGGAGGTCAGATACGCAGTATTTT. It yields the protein CASSFGTGRSDTQYF.

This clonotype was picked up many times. In DNA, the CDR3 is TGTGCCAGCAGCTTGGACAGGGCCCCACAAGAGACCCAGTACTTC. Protein sequence: CASSLDRAPQETQYF. The rearrangement joins TRBV6-5 to TRBJ2-5; 8 nucleotides line up with TRBD1. V was pared by 6 bases and J by 2 bases, with 8 bases of the junction left unmatched. The V gene's germline CDR1 is MNHEY and CDR2 SVGAGI. CDR3 length: 15 amino acids.

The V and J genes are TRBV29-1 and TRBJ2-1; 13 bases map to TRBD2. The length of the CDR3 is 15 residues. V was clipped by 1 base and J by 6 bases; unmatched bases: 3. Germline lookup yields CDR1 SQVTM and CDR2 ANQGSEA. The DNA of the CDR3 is TGCAGCGTTGAAGCCACTAGCGGGGGGGCCAATGAGCAGTTCTTC. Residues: CSVEATSGGANEQFF.

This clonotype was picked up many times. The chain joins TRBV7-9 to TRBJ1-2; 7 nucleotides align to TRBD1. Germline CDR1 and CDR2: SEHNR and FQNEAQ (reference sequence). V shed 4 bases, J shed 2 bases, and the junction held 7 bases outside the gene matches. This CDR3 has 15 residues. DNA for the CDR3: TGTGCCAGCAGCTCGGACAGGACGACCAACTATGGCTACACCTTC. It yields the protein CASSSDRTTNYGYTF.

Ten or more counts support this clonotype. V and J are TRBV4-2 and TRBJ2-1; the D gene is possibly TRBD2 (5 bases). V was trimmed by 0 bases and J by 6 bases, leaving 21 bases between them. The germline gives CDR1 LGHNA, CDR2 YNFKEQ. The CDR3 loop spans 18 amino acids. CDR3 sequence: CASSQDWKAALTSNEQFF. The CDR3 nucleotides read TGTGCCAGCAGCCAAGATTGGAAAGCGGCCCTTACGAGCAATGAGCAGTTCTTC.

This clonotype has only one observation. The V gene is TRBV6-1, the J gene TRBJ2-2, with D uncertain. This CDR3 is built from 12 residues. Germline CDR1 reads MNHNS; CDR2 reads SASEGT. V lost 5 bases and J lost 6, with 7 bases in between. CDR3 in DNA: TGTGCCAGCAGTCCCTTGGCCGGGGAGCTGTTTTTT. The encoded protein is CASSPLAGELFF.

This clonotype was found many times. The CDR3 here is CASSPNWGGTNEQFF. In DNA, the CDR3 is TGTGCCAGCAGTCCGAACTGGGGGGGGACCAATGAGCAGTTCTTC. The rearrangement links TRBV7-9 to TRBJ2-1; 7 bases are a match to TRBD2. Unmatched junction bases numbered 11, after V lost 6 bases and J lost 6 bases. Germline assignment: CDR1 SEHNR and CDR2 FQNEAQ (reference sequence). The CDR3 has 15 amino acids.

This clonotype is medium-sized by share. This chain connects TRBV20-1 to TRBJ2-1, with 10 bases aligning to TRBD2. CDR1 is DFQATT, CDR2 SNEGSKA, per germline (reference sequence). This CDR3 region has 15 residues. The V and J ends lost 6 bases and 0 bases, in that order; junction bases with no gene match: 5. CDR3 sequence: CSAGGLAASYNEQFF. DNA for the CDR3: TGCAGTGCGGGAGGACTAGCGGCCTCCTACAATGAGCAGTTCTTC.

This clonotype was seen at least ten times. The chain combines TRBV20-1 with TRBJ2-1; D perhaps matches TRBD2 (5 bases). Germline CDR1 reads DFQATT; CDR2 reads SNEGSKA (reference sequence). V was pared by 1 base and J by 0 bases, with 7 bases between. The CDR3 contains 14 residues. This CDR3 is CSARAAASYNEQFF. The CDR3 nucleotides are TGCAGTGCTAGAGCAGCGGCCTCCTACAATGAGCAGTTCTTC.

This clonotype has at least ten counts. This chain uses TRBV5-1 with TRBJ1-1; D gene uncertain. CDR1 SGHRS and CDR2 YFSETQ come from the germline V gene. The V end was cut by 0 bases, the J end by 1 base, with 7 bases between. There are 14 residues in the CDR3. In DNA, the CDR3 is TGCGCCAGCAGCTTGGGGTTCCGGAACACTGAAGCTTTCTTT. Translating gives CASSLGFRNTEAFF.

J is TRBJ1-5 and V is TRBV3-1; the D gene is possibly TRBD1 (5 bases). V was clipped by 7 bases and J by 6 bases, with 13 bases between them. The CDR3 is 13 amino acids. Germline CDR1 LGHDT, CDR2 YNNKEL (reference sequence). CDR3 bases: TGTGCCAGCACCAAGCAGGGCCCTCAGCCCCAGCATTTT. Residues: CASTKQGPQPQHF.

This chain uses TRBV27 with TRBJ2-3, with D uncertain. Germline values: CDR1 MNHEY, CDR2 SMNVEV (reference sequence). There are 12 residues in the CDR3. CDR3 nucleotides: TGTTTTCCCCCCAACATCGCAGATACGCAGTATTTT. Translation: CFPPNIADTQYF.

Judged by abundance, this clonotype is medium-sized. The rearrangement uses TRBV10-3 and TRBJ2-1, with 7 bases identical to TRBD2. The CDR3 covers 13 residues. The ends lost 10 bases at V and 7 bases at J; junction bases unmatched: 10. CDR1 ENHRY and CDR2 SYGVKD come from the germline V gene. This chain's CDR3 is CATKRDLENEQFF. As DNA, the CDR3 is TGTGCCACCAAGCGGGACTTAGAGAATGAGCAGTTCTTC.

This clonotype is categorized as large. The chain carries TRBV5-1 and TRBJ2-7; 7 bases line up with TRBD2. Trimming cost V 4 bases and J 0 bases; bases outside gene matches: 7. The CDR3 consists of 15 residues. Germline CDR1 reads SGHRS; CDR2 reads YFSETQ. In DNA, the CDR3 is TGCGCCAGCAGCCCGAGCGGGGCAAGCTCCTACGAGCAGTACTTC. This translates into CASSPSGASSYEQYF.

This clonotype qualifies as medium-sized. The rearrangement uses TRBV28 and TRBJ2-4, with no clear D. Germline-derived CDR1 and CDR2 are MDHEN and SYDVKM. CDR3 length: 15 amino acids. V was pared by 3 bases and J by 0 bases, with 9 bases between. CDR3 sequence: CASSFRILAKNIQYF. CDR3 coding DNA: TGTGCCAGCAGTTTCCGGATACTAGCCAAAAACATTCAGTACTTC. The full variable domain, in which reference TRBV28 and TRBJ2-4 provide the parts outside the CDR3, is DVKVTQSSRYLVKRTGEKVFLECVQDMDHENMFWYRQDPGLGLRLIYFSYDVKMKEKGDIPEGYSVSREKKERFSLILESASTNQTSMYLCASSFRILAKNIQYFGAGTRLSVL.